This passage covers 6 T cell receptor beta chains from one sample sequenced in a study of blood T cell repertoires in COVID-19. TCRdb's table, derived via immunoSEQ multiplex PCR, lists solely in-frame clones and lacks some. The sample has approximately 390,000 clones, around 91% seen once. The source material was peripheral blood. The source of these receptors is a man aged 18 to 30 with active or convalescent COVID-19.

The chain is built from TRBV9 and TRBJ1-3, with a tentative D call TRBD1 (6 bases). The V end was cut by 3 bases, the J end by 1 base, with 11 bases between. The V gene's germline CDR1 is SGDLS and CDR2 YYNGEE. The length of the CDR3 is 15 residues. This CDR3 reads CASSAETGSGNTIYF. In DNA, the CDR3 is TGTGCCAGCAGCGCAGAGACAGGATCTGGAAACACCATATATTTT. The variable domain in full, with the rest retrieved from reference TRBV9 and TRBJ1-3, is DSGVTQTPKHLITATGQRVTLRCSPRSGDLSVYWYQQSLDQGLQFLIQYYNGEERAKGNILERFSAQQFPDLHSELNLSSLELGDSALYFCASSAETGSGNTIYFGEGSWLTVV.

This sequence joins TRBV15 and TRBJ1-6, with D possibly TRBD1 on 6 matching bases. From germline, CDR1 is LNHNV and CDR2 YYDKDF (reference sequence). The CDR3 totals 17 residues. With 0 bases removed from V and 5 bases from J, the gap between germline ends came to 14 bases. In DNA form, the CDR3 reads TGTGCCACCAGCAGAGATCAGTACAGGGCAAATAATTCACCCCTCCACTTT. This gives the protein CATSRDQYRANNSPLHF. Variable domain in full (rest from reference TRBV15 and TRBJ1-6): DAMVIQNPRYQVTQFGKPVTLSCSQTLNHNVMYWYQQKSSQAPKLLFHYYDKDFNNEADTPDNFQSRRPNTSFCFLDIRSPGLGDTAMYLCATSRDQYRANNSPLHFGNGTRLTVT.

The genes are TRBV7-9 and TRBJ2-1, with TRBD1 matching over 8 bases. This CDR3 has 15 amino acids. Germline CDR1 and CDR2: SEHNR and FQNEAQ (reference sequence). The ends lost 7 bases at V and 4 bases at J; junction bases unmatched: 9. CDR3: CASISRDRLYNEQFF. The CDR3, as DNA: TGTGCCAGCATCTCCCGGGACAGGCTTTACAATGAGCAGTTCTTC.

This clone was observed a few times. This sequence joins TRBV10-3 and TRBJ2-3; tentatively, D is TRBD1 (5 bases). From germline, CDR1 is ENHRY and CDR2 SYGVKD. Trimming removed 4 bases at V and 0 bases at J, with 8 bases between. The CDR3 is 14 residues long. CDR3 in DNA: TGTGCCATCAGTGGGGGCCGAAGCACAGATACGCAGTATTTT. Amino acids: CAISGGRSTDTQYF.

The CDR3 nucleotides are TGTGCCAGCAGCGAGTCCGGGACAGAAGGGCCAGTTCAAGAGACCCAGTACTTC. Residues: CASSESGTEGPVQETQYF. The J gene is TRBJ2-5, the V gene TRBV7-3; 7 nucleotides agree with TRBD1. Germline CDR1 is SGHTA and CDR2 is FQGTGA. J was trimmed by 2 bases and V by 5 bases; bases with no gene match: 17. The CDR3 totals 18 residues.

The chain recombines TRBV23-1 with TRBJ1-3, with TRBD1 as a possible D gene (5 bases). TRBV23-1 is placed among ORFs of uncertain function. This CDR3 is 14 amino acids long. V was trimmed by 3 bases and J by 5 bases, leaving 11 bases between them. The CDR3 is CASSQGGARNTIYF. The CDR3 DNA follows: TGCGCCAGCAGTCAGGGGGGTGCGCGAAACACCATATATTTT.